This T cell receptor beta chain was observed in a study of cytomegalovirus exposure and HLA in healthy donors. About the study: The approximately 680 first-cohort repertoires and the roughly 120 validation repertoires shared the same platform, a later analysis reported. General study points: Reports described diagnosis of cytomegalovirus status by the classifier as highly specific and sensitive. Whilst most TCR sequences proved rare, a subset of public TCRs occurred across many donors. It was about 150 TCR beta chains that were listed as cytomegalovirus-associated.

Data came from immunoSEQ multiplex PCR; TCRdb stores just in-frame clones and leaves some out. The profile covers under 250,000 clones, with 70% to 90% appearing a single time and 4.5% to 6% taken by the ten largest. Turning to this clone: Its antigen is not known.

V lost 1 base to trimming and J lost 3 bases, with 7 bases between them. This CDR3 is 13 amino acids long. Germline CDR1 reads SGHTA; CDR2 reads FQGNSA. This receptor was identified in a woman aged 18-29 years in good health and CMV-seronegative. Sequences were obtained from PBMCs. The chain is built from TRBV7-2 and TRBJ2-7; D is undetermined. The CDR3 here is CASSLGPFYEQYF. The DNA for the CDR3 is TGTGCCAGCAGCTTAGGGCCCTTCTACGAGCAGTACTTC.